The TCR beta chain under discussion was sequenced for a study of T cell responses to AZD1222 COVID-19 vaccine. Study-wide background: Recipients boosted at about 4 weeks or about 12 weeks are pooled.

TCRdb's table, derived via immunoSEQ multiplex PCR, lists solely in-frame clones and lacks some. The sample consists of some 60,000 clones, 75% to 85% of them appearing once. CDR3 length: 12 amino acids. From germline, CDR1 is SEHNR and CDR2 FQNEAQ (reference sequence). V gave up 4 bases and J gave up 7 bases, with 10 bases separating them. As to this clone: Its antigen is not identified.

Regarding the study as a whole: Females outnumbered males among donors, who were mostly white British; clonal diversity was possibly underestimated.

J is TRBJ1-1 and V is TRBV7-9; D perhaps matches TRBD1 (5 bases). The TCR comes from an adult in good health. Sequencing used peripheral blood, obtained on day 0 of AZD1222 vaccination. The CDR3 DNA reads TGTGCCAGCAGCTCTCAGGGATATGAAGCTTTCTTT. Translation gives CASSSQGYEAFF.